The TCR beta chain under discussion was sequenced for a study of cytomegalovirus exposure and HLA in healthy donors. General observations from the study: Later analysis showed most CMV-associated TCR beta chains appearing HLA-restricted.

About this clone: The target antigen is unknown.

The CDR3 runs 13 residues. The V segment lost 5 bases and the J segment 1 base; nucleotides outside the gene matches: 2. Germline V gene lookup returns CDR1 SGHRS and CDR2 YFSETQ. Primers included in the PCR were 60 Vbeta and 13 Jbeta primers. Here immunoSEQ multiplex PCR was the method, and the copy in TCRdb shows in-frame clones only, minus some. The table has approximately 170,000 clones, about 85% seen once; the top ten hold about 4.3%. The specimen sequenced was PBMCs. The rearrangement uses TRBV5-1 and TRBJ1-1; TRBD1 agrees at 7 bases. The sequence came from a woman aged 45 to 65 in good health and CMV-seropositive. CDR3 region: CASRTGQNTEAFF. The CDR3 nucleotides read TGCGCCAGCAGGACAGGGCAGAACACTGAAGCTTTCTTT.